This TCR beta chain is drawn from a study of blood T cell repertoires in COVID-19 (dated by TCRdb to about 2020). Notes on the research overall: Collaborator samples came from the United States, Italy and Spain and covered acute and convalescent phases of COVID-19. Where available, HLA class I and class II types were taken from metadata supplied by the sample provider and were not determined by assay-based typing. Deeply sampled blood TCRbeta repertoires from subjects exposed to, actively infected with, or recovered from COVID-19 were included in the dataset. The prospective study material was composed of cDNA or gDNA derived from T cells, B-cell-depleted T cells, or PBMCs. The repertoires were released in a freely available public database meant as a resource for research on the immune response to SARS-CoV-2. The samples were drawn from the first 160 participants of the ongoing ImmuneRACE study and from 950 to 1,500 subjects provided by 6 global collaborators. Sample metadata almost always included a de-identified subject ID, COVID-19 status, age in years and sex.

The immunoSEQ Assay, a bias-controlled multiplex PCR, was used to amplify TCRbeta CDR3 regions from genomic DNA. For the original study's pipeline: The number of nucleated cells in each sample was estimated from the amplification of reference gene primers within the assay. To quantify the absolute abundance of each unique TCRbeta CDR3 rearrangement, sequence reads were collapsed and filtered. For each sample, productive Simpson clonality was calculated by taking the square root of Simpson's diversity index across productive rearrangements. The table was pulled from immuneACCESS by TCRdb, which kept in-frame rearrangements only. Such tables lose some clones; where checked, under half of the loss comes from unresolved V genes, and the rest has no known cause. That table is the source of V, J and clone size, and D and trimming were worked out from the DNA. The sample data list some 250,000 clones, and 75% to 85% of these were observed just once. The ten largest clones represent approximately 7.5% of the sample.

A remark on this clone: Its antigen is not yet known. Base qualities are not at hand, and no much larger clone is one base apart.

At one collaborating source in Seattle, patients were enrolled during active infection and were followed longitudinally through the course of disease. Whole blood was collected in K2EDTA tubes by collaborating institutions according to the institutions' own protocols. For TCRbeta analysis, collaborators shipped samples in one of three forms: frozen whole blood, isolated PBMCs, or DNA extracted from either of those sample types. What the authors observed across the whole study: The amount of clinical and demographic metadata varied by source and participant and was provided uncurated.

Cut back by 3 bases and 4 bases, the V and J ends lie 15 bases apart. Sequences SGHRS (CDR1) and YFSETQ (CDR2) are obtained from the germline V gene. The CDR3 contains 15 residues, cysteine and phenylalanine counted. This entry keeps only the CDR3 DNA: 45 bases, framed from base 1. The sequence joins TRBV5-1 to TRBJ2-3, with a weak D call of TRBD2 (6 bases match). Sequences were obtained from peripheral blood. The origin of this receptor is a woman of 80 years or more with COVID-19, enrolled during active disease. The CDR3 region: CASSSSLPGADTQYF. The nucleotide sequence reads TGCGCCAGCAGCTCCAGCCTCCCGGGGGCAGATACGCAGTATTTT.